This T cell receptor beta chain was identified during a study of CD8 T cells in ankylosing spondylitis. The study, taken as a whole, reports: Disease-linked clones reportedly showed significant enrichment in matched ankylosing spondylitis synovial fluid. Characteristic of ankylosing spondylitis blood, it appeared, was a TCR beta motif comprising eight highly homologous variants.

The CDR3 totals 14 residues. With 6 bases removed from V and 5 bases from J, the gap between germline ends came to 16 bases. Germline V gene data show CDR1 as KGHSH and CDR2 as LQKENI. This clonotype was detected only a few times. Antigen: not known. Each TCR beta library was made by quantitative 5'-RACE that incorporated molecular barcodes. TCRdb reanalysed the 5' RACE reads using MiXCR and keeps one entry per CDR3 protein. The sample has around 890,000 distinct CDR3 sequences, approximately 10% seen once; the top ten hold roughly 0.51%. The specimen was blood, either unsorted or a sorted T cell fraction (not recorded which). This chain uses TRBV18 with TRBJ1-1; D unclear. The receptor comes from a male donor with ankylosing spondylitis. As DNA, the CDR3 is TGTGCCAGCTCTCCCCCCATGGTCGCGACTGAAGCTTTCTTT. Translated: CASSPPMVATEAFF. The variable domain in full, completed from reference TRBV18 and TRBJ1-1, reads NAGVMQNPRHLVRRRGQEARLRCSPMKGHSHVYWYRQLPEEGLKFMVYLQKENIIDESGMPKERFSAEFPKEGPSILRIQQVVRGDSAAYFCASSPPMVATEAFFGQGTRLTVV.